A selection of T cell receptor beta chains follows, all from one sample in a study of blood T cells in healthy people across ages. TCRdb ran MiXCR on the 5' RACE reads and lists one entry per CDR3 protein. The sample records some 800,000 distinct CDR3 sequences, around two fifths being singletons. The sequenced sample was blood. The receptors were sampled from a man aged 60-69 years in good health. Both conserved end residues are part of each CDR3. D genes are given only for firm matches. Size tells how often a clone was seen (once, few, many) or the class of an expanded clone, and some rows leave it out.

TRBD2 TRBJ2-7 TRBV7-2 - TGTGCCAGCAGCTTATTCCGGACTAGCGGATACGAGCAGTACTTC CASSLFRTSGYEQYF
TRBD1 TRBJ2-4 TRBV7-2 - TGTGCCAGCAGCTCCCCCAGGGGGTGGCTAGCCAAAAACATTCAGTACTTC CASSSPRGWLAKNIQYF
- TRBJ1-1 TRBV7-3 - TGTGCCAGCAGTTCGGGGGGATTCACTGAAGCTTTCTTT CASSSGGFTEAFF
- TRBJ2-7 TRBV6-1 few TGTGCCAGCAGTGAAATGGGGTTCTTCGAGCAGTACTTC CASSEMGFFEQYF
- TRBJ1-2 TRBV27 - TGTGCCAGCAGACCCAGCCCGTCCCTCGAGGTCGGCTACACCTTC CASRPSPSLEVGYTF
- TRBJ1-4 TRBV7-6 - TGTGCCAGCAGCTTGGGCGCTGCCCGGGTGAATGAAAAACTGTTTTTT CASSLGAARVNEKLFF
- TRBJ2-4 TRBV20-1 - TGCAGTGCTAGAAAGGGGTTCAAAAACATTCAGTACTTC CSARKGFKNIQYF
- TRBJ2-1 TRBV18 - TGTGCCAGCTCACCCCCAGGACGCAACAATGAGCAGTTCTTC CASSPPGRNNEQFF
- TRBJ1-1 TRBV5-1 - TGCGCCAGCAGCTTGCACTCAGGGGCGAACACTGAAGCTTTCTTT CASSLHSGANTEAFF
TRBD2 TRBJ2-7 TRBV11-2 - TGTGCCAGCAGCGCTAAGAGGACTAGGGGCTACGAGCAGTACTTC CASSAKRTRGYEQYF
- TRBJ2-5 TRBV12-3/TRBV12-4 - TGTGCCAGCAGTTTGAGCAGGGTGGGAGAGGCCCAGTACTTC CASSLSRVGEAQYF
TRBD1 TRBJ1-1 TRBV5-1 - TGCGCCAGCAGCAGGGACAGGGGATTGAACACTGAAGCTTTCTTT CASSRDRGLNTEAFF
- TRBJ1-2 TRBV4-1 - TGCGCCAGCAGCCAAGATCCATCCTTCTATGGCTGCACCTTC CASSQDPSFYGCTF
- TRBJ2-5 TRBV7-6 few TGTGCCAGCAGCTTATTTTCGGGGGCCCAAGAGACCCAGTACTTC CASSLFSGAQETQYF
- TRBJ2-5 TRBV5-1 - TGCGCCAGCAGCTTAGGAGGGGCACAAGAGACCCGGTACTTC CASSLGGAQETRYF
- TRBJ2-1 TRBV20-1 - TGCAGTGCTCCAATTGACAGCGGGCAATACAATGAGCAGTTCTTC CSAPIDSGQYNEQFF
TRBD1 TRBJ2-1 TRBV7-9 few TGTGCCAGCAGCTTCCCCGGCAGGGGGTACAATGAGCAGTTCTTC CASSFPGRGYNEQFF
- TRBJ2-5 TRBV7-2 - TGTGCCAGCAGCTTATCTTCAGCGGCAGGTCAAGAGACCCAGTACTTC CASSLSSAAGQETQYF
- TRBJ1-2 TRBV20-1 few TGCAGTGCTAGAGATCGTACAGGTGGCTACACCTTC CSARDRTGGYTF
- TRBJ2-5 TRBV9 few TGTGCCAGCAGCGTAGCTCCGGGAAAAGAGACCCAGTACTTC CASSVAPGKETQYF
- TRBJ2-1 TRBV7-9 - TGTGCCAGCAGTACTAATCGGGGTTACAATGAGCAGTTCTTC CASSTNRGYNEQFF
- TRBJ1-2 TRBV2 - TGTGCCAGCAGTCCTACTCGAGACCTCTCTAACTATGGCTACACCTTC CASSPTRDLSNYGYTF
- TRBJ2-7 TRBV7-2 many TGCGCCAGCAGCTTGGGGGACGGACCCTACGAGCAGTACTTC CASSLGDGPYEQYF
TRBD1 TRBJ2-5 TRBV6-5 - TGTGCCAGCAGTCCGAACCCAGGGGGCGTGAGAAATGAGCAGTACTTC CASSPNPGGVRNEQYF
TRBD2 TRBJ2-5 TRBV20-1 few TGCAGTGTATCGGCGGGGGGAGAGACCCAGTACTTC CSVSAGGETQYF
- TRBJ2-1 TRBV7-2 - TGTGCCAGCAGCTTTAACGACAGGGGACTACGTCTAAACAATGAGCAGTTCTTC CASSFNDRGLRLNNEQFF
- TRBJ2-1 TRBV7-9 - TGTGCCAGCAGCTTACGGCGAACTCAGGGGTACAATGAGCAGTTCTTC CASSLRRTQGYNEQFF
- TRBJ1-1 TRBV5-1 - TGCGCCAGCGGATTTCCAGGGGAGACTGAAGCTTTCTTT CASGFPGETEAFF
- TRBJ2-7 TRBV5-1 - TGCGCCAGCAGCTCACAGGGTCACGAGCAGTACTTC CASSSQGHEQYF
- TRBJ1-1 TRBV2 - TGTGCCAGCGGTGGAATCAGCACTGAAGCTTTCTTT CASGGISTEAFF
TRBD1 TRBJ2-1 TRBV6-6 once TGTGCCAGCGGCGGGACAGGGATCTACAATGAGCAGTTCTTC CASGGTGIYNEQFF
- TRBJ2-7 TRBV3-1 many TGTGCCAGCAGCCATAGCTCCTACGAGCAGTACTTC CASSHSSYEQYF
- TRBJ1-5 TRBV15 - TGTGCCACCAGCGCAGGGGTCAGGCCCCAGCATTTT CATSAGVRPQHF
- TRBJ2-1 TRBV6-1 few TGTGCCAGCAGTCCAAAACTAGACCGTAGTTCGAAAGGTGAGCAGTTCTTC CASSPKLDRSSKGEQFF
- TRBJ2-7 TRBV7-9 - TGTGCCAGCAGCTTCAGGCAGGGGCAATCCTACGAGCAGTACTTC CASSFRQGQSYEQYF
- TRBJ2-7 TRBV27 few TGTGCCAGCAGTTTATCGCAGGGGGGCGAGCAGTACTTC CASSLSQGGEQYF
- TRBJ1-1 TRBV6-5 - TGTGCCAGCAGACTGACAGACTCACTGCTTAACACTGAAGCTTTCTTT CASRLTDSLLNTEAFF
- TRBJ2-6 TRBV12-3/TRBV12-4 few TGTGCCAGCAGTTTAGCGCTTACGGGGTCTGGGGCCAACGTCCTGACTTTC CASSLALTGSGANVLTF
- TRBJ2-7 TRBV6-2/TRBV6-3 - TGTGCCAGCAGTGGGAGCAGGTATAGAGGCGAGCAGTACTTC CASSGSRYRGEQYF
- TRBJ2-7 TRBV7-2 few TGTGCCAGCAGCGTAGGCTACCAATACGAGCAGTACTTC CASSVGYQYEQYF
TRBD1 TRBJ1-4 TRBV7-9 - TGTGCCAGCAGCCCGAGACAGGGAGCGCCCGAAAAACTGTTTTTT CASSPRQGAPEKLFF
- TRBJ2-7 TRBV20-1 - TGCAGTGCCAGGGACGACTCCTACGAGCAGTACTTC CSARDDSYEQYF
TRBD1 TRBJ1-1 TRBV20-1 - TGCAGTGCTGGACAGGGGACTGAAGCTTTCTTT CSAGQGTEAFF
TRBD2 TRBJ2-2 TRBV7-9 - TGTGCCAGCAGCTTAGCGGGACTAGCTTATTCCGGGGAGCTGTTTTTT CASSLAGLAYSGELFF
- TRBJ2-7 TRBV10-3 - TGTGCCATCAGTGAGTCGAGGGGGTCGCTCGGGCAGTACTTC CAISESRGSLGQYF
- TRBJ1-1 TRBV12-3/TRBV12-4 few TGTGCCAGCCAGCGACGGGGGGCGTTCTCTGGGAACACTGAAGCTTTCTTT CASQRRGAFSGNTEAFF
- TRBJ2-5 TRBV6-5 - TGTGCCGCCGCGGGGTTGGGGGAGACCCAGTACTTC CAAAGLGETQYF
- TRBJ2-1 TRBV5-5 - TGTGCCAGCAGCTTGTTAGGGCCCGGCCACTCCTACAATGAGCAGTTCTTC CASSLLGPGHSYNEQFF
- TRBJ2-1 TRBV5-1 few TGCGCCAGCAGCTTGAGGGGGGGATCAGACAATGAGCAGTTCTTC CASSLRGGSDNEQFF
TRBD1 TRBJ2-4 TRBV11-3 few TGTGCCAGCAGCTTGGGGGGGACAGGGAAAAACATTCAGTACTTC CASSLGGTGKNIQYF
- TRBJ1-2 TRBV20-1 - TGCAGTGCTAGGGAAAAAACTAACTATGGCTACACCTTC CSAREKTNYGYTF
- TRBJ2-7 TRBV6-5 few TGTGCCAGCAGTTACACGACGGTGGCCTCCGAGCAGTACTTC CASSYTTVASEQYF
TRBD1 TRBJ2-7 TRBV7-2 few TGTGCCAGCAGCTCGGACAGGGGGCGTCCCGAGCAGTACTTC CASSSDRGRPEQYF
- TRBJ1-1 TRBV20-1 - TGCAGTGCTAGAGACCCCCGAGGGAACACTGAAGCTTTCTTT CSARDPRGNTEAFF
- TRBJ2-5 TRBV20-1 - TGCAGTGCCCCAGACAGGTTTCAGACCCAGTACTTC CSAPDRFQTQYF
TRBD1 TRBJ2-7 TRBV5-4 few TGTGCCAGCAGCTTGGTCTCAGGGGGAAGCGAGCAGTACTTC CASSLVSGGSEQYF
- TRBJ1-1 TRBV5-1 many TGCGCCAGCAGCTTGGTGACGGGGTCGATGAACACTGAAGCTTTCTTT CASSLVTGSMNTEAFF
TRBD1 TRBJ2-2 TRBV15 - TGTGCCACCACCGACAGGGCGAACACCGGGGAGCTGTTTTTT CATTDRANTGELFF
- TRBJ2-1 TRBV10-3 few TGTGCCATCATGGCAGGGGCGAACAATGAGCAGTTCTTC CAIMAGANNEQFF
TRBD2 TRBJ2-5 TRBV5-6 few TGTGCCAGCAGCCTCCTGACTAGCGGGGGGCCCCAAGAGACCCAGTACTTC CASSLLTSGGPQETQYF